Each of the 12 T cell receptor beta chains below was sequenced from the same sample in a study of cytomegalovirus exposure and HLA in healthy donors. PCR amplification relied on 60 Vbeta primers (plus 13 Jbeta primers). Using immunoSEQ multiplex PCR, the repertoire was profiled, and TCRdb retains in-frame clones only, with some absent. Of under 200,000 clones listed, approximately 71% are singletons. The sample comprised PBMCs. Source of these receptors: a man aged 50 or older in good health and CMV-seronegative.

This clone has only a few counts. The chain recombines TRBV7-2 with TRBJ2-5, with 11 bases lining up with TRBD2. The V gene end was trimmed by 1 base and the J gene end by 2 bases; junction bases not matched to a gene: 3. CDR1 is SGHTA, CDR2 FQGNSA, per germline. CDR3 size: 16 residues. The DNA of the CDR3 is TGTGCCAGCAGCTTAGAGATAGCGGGGGGGCAAGAGACCCAGTACTTC. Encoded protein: CASSLEIAGGQETQYF.

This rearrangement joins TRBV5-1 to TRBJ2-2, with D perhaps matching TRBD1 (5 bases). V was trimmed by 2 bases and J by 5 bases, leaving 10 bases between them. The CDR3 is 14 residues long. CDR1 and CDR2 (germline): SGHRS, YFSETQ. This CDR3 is CASSFSGATGELFF. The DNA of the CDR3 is TGCGCCAGCAGCTTTTCTGGGGCTACCGGGGAGCTGTTTTTT.

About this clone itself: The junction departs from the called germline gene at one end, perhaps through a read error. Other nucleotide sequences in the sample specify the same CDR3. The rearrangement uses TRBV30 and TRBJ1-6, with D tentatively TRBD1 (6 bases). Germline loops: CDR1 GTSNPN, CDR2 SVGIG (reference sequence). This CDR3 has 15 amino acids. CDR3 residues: CAWSKRGRGNSPLHF. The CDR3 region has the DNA TGTGCCTGGAGTAAAAGGGGCAGGGGTAATTCCCCCCTCCACTTT.

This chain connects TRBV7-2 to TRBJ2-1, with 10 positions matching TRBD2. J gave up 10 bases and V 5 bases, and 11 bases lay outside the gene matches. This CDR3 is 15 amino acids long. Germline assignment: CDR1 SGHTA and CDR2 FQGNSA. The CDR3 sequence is CASSLFSVAGGEQFF. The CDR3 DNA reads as TGTGCCAGCAGCCTCTTCTCGGTAGCGGGGGGCGAGCAGTTCTTC.

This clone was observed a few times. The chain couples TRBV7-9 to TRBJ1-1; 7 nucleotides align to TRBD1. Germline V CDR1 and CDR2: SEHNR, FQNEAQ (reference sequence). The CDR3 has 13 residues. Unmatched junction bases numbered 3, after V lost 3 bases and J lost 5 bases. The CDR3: CASSFTGDTEAFF. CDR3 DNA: TGTGCCAGCAGCTTTACAGGGGATACTGAAGCTTTCTTT.

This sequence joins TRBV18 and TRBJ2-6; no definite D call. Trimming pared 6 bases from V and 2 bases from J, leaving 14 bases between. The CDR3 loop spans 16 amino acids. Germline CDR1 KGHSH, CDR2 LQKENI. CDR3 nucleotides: TGTGCCAGCTCCCTCGACATAAGGCCTGGGGCCAACGTCCTGACTTTC. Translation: CASSLDIRPGANVLTF.

The CDR3 DNA reads TGTGCCAGCAGCTTGGAGACTAGCGGGGGCCGCAGCTCCTACGAGCAGTACTTC. This gives the protein CASSLETSGGRSSYEQYF. The chain has TRBV5-4 and TRBJ2-7, with 12 positions matching TRBD2. Trimming removed 0 bases from V and 0 bases from J; junction bases left unmatched: 7. Germline CDR1 reads SGHNT; CDR2 reads YYREEE (reference sequence). The CDR3 contains 18 residues.

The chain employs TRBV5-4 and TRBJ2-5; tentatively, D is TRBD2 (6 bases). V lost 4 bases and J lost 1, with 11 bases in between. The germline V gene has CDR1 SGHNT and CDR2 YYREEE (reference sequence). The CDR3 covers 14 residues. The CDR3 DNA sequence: TGTGCCAGCAGCCCCCCCGGGGGCCAAGAGACCCAGTACTTC. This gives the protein CASSPPGGQETQYF.

CDR3 DNA sequence: TGCGCCAGCAGCTTATCCGGGACAGGGAAATCCTACGAGCAGTACTTC. It yields the protein CASSLSGTGKSYEQYF. V and J are TRBV5-1 and TRBJ2-7; 9 nucleotides agree with TRBD1. Losses at the gene ends were 2 bases for V and 1 base for J; bases not matched to a gene: 7. The CDR3 extends over 16 amino acids. CDR1 is SGHRS and CDR2 is YFSETQ in the germline V gene.

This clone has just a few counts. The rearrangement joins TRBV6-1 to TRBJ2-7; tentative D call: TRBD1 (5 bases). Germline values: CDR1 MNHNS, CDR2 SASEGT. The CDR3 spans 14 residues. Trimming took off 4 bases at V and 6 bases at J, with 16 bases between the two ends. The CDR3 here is CASSGWSSGLEQYF. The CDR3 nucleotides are TGTGCCAGCAGTGGCTGGTCATCAGGGCTCGAGCAGTACTTC.

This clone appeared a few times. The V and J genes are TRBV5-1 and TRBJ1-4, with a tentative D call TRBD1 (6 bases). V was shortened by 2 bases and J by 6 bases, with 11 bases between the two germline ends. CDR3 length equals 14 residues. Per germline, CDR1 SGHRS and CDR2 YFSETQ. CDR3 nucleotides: TGCGCCAGCAGCTTACAGGGTGATGATGAAAAACTGTTTTTT. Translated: CASSLQGDDEKLFF.

CDR3 nucleotides: TGTGCCAGCAGTGAAAGGGGGCAAACTGAAGCTTTCTTT. This encodes CASSERGQTEAFF. The chain carries TRBV6-1 and TRBJ1-1; 7 bases fit TRBD1. The CDR3 is 13 residues long. Trimming at V came to 2 bases and at J to 5 bases, leaving 2 bases not matched to a gene. Germline V gene lookup returns CDR1 MNHNS and CDR2 SASEGT.